This record concerns one T cell receptor beta chain sequence. These data originate in a study of cytomegalovirus exposure and HLA in healthy donors. PCR employed 60 Vbeta and 13 Jbeta primers. Assay used: immunoSEQ multiplex PCR; TCRdb lists only in-frame clones, some missing. This sample has 80,000 to 130,000 clones, with roughly 75% found just once. Germline CDR1 and CDR2: SGHVS and FQNEAQ. The J segment lost 7 bases and the V segment lost 5 bases, leaving 9 bases of the junction unmatched. This CDR3 has 15 amino acids. The chain employs TRBV7-8 and TRBJ2-7; the match to TRBD2 covers 12 bases. This sequence was found in a young woman in good health and CMV-seropositive. The specimen sequenced was PBMCs. The CDR3 sequence: CASSTGLAGYLEQYF. The CDR3 coding sequence is TGTGCCAGCAGCACTGGACTAGCGGGGTATTTGGAGCAGTACTTC. Complete variable domain (other parts from reference TRBV7-8 and TRBJ2-7): GAGVSQSPRYKVAKRGQDVALRCDPISGHVSLFWYQQALGQGPEFLTYFQNEAQLDKSGLPSDRFFAERPEGSVSTLKIQRTQQEDSAVYLCASSTGLAGYLEQYFGPGTRLTVT.